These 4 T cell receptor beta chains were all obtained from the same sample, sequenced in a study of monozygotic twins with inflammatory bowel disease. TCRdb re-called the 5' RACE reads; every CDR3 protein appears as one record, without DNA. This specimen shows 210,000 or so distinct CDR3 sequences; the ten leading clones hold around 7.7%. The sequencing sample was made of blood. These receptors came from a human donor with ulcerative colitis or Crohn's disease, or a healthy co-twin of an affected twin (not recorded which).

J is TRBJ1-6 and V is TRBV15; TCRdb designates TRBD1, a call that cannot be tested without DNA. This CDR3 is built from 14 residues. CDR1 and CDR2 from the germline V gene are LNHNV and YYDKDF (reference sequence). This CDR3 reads CATSSGTAYSPLHF. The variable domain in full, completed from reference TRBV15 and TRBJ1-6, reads DAMVIQNPRYQVTQFGKPVTLSCSQTLNHNVMYWYQQKSSQAPKLLFHYYDKDFNNEADTPDNFQSRRPNTSFCFLDIRSPGLGDTAMYLCATSSGTAYSPLHFGNGTRLTVT.

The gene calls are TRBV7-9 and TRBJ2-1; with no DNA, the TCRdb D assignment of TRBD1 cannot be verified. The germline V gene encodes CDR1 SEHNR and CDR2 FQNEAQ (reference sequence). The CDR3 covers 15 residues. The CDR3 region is CASSPLRVNYNEQFF.

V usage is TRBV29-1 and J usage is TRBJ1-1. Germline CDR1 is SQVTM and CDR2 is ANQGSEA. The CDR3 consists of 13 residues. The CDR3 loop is CSVGRLLNTEAFF.

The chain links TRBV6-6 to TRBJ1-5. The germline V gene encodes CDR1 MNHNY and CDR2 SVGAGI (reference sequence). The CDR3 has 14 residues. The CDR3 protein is CASRVNSHNQPQHF.